Following are 13 T cell receptor beta chains from one sample sequenced in a study of cytomegalovirus exposure and HLA in healthy donors. Libraries were prepared by immunoSEQ multiplex PCR; TCRdb keeps only in-frame clonotypes and omits some of them. The data contain approximately 270,000 clones, approximately 84% of them singletons. The sequenced sample was PBMCs. These receptors were collected from a young man in good health and CMV-seropositive.

This chain uses TRBV7-9 with TRBJ1-2, with D tentatively TRBD1 (6 bases). This CDR3 spans 15 amino acids. Germline lookup yields CDR1 SEHNR and CDR2 FQNEAQ (reference sequence). V was pared by 5 bases and J by 7 bases, with 20 bases between. CDR3 in amino acids: CASSQEWTAYFGYTF. Here the CDR3 DNA reads TGTGCCAGCAGCCAAGAATGGACAGCCTACTTTGGCTACACCTTC. Variable domain in full (rest from reference TRBV7-9 and TRBJ1-2): DTGVSQNPRHKITKRGQNVTFRCDPISEHNRLYWYRQTLGQGPEFLTYFQNEAQLEKSRLLSDRFSAERPKGSFSTLEIQRTEQGDSAMYLCASSQEWTAYFGYTFGSGTRLTVV.

The V and J genes are TRBV5-4 and TRBJ2-5, with D perhaps matching TRBD2 (5 bases). Germline V gene lookup returns CDR1 SGHNT and CDR2 YYREEE (reference sequence). The CDR3 extends over 13 amino acids. The V and J ends lost 4 bases and 0 bases respectively, with 7 bases between them. The chain's CDR3 is CASSIGNQETQYF. The CDR3 DNA reads TGTGCCAGCAGCATCGGGAACCAAGAGACCCAGTACTTC.

The chain employs TRBV6-1 and TRBJ2-7; TRBD2 matches at 7 bases. V shed 4 bases, J shed 3 bases, and the junction held 3 bases outside the gene matches. This CDR3 is 13 amino acids long. CDR1 is MNHNS and CDR2 is SASEGT in the germline V gene. The CDR3 reads CASSAGRIYEQYF. For the CDR3, the DNA is TGTGCCAGCAGTGCCGGGAGGATCTACGAGCAGTACTTC.

The chain couples TRBV2 to TRBJ2-3, with D unresolved. Looked up from germline, CDR1 is SNHLY and CDR2 is FYNNEI. V lost 4 bases to trimming and J lost 0 bases, with 2 bases between them. The CDR3 consists of 12 residues. The CDR3 region has the DNA TGTGCCAGCAGTGGGAGCACAGATACGCAGTATTTT. Amino acids: CASSGSTDTQYF.

V is TRBV5-1 and J is TRBJ2-6; D may be TRBD2 (6 bases). The V end was cut by 4 bases, the J end by 4 bases, with 9 bases between. The CDR3 consists of 14 residues. CDR1 and CDR2 from the germline V gene are SGHRS and YFSETQ. This CDR3 reads CASSGAGGANVLTF. The CDR3 bases are TGCGCCAGCAGCGGGGCGGGAGGGGCCAACGTCCTGACTTTC.

This chain connects TRBV14 to TRBJ1-1; tentatively, D is TRBD1 (6 bases). The CDR3 is made up of 15 amino acids. The germline V and J ends were trimmed by 4 bases and 1 base, with 13 bases remaining between them. Germline assignment: CDR1 SGHDN and CDR2 FVKESK. The CDR3 sequence: CASSPLTGSNTEAFF. The CDR3 nucleotides are TGTGCCAGCAGCCCATTAACAGGGTCGAACACTGAAGCTTTCTTT. Full variable domain (outside the CDR3, taken from reference TRBV14 and TRBJ1-1): EAGVTQFPSHSVIEKGQTVTLRCDPISGHDNLYWYRRVMGKEIKFLLHFVKESKQDESGMPNNRFLAERTGGTYSTLKVQPAELEDSGVYFCASSPLTGSNTEAFFGQGTRLTVV.

V and J are TRBV25-1 and TRBJ2-7, with D tentatively TRBD2 (6 bases). Trimming shortened V by 2 bases and J by 2 bases, and 10 bases separated the two germline ends. Germline CDR1 is MGHDK and CDR2 is SYGVNS. This CDR3 contains 14 residues. CDR3 DNA sequence: TGTGCCAGCAGTGAAGGGCGGGGAACCTACGAGCAGTACTTC. It specifies CASSEGRGTYEQYF.

CDR3 amino acids: CASSQAGANQETQYF. CDR3 sequence (DNA): TGCGCCAGCAGCCAAGCCGGCGCCAACCAAGAGACCCAGTACTTC. The rearrangement uses TRBV4-1 and TRBJ2-5; no reliable D call. CDR3 length: 15 amino acids. Germline V CDR1 and CDR2: MGHRA, YSYEKL. V lost 1 base, J lost 0 bases, and 9 bases lay in between.

V usage is TRBV6-5 and J usage is TRBJ1-2, with 7 bases lining up with TRBD1. Germline V gives CDR1 MNHEY, CDR2 SVGAGI. The length of the CDR3 is 14 residues. V shed 6 bases, J shed 7 bases, and the junction held 11 bases outside the gene matches. The CDR3 DNA follows: TGTGCCAGCAGCCTAAGTAGGGACAGCGGTGGCTACACCTTC. Amino acids: CASSLSRDSGGYTF.

With regard to this clone: A much larger clone differs by one base, so this may be a read error. The chain employs TRBV4-2 and TRBJ1-1; no clear D. V lost 0 bases and J 1 base, leaving 3 bases between the germline ends. The CDR3 sequence is 13 residues long. Germline V gene data show CDR1 as LGHNA and CDR2 as YNFKEQ. The CDR3 DNA sequence: TGTGCCAGCAGCCAAGACAGGAACACTGAAGCTTTCTTT. Translating gives CASSQDRNTEAFF.

This rearrangement joins TRBV5-4 to TRBJ2-1; 9 nucleotides line up with TRBD1. This CDR3 is built from 15 residues. Germline CDR1 is SGHNT and CDR2 is YYREEE (reference sequence). Trimming took 0 bases from V and 6 from J; bases not matched to a gene: 4. The CDR3 DNA follows: TGTGCCAGCAGCTTGGCCAGGACAGGGGTCAATGAGCAGTTCTTC. This sequence encodes CASSLARTGVNEQFF.

This chain uses TRBV7-6 with TRBJ1-1; D gene uncertain. Deletions cut 7 bases from V and 1 base from J, with 10 bases between. CDR3 length equals 13 residues. Germline V gene data show CDR1 as SGHVS and CDR2 as FNYEAQ. The CDR3 nucleotides read TGTGCCAGCACCGAAGGAAGGAACACTGAAGCTTTCTTT. It is translated as CASTEGRNTEAFF.

The chain joins TRBV5-1 to TRBJ1-5; D gene ambiguous. Germline V CDR1 and CDR2: SGHRS, YFSETQ. This CDR3 has 15 amino acids. The germline V and J ends were trimmed by 2 bases and 0 bases, with 9 bases remaining between them. The CDR3 nucleotides read TGCGCCAGCAGCTTAGGAGAAACTAGCAATCAGCCCCAGCATTTT. Amino acid sequence: CASSLGETSNQPQHF.